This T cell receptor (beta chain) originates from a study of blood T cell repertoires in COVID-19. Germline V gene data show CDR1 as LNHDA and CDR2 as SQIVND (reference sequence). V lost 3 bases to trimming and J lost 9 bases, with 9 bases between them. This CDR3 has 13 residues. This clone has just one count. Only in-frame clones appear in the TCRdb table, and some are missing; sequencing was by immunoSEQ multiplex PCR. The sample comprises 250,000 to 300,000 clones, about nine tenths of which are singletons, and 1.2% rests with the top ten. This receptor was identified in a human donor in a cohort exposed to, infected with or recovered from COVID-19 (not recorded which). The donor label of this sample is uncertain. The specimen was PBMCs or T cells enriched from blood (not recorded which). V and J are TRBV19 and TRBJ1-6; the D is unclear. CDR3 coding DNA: TGTGCCAGTAGTATCCCCTTATCTTCACCCCTCCACTTT. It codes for CASSIPLSSPLHF.